This T cell receptor (beta chain) was sequenced in a study of CD8 T cells in ankylosing spondylitis (TCRdb year 2017). Broadly, across the study: The study profiled T cell receptor beta repertoires in healthy donors and ankylosing spondylitis patients to find disease-linked TCR variants. The full study cohort comprised roughly 24 ankylosing spondylitis patients and 85 to 120 healthy donors. Samples of peripheral blood were taken, and for ankylosing spondylitis patients, synovial fluid was collected as well. Results and caveats for the whole study, not just this receptor: Some of the motif variants had been reported before in the synovial fluid and blood of reactive arthritis patients, a finding that suggests common disease-initiation mechanisms. Blood from ankylosing spondylitis patients appeared to be characterized by a TCR beta motif made up of eight highly homologous amino acid variants. In peripheral blood, the disease-linked clones were found at relatively low frequencies and had a CD8+ phenotype. The disease-linked clones were reported to be significantly enriched in matched synovial fluid samples from ankylosing spondylitis patients.

These reads were obtained on an Illumina HiSeq 2500. Quantitative 5'-RACE with molecular barcodes was the method used to prepare the TCR beta libraries. Per the authors' processing: A new computational method, built on a probabilistic model of VDJ rearrangement, was used to identify disease-linked TCR variants. Through fastp at Q25 and MiXCR, TCRdb rebuilt clones from the public reads, retaining in-frame beta chains. Rows with one shared CDR3 protein collapse into an entry with the most common genes and DNA. These V and J calls are TCRdb output, not the study's own analysis. For this sample there are a few hundred thousand distinct CDR3 sequences; roughly 10% appear just once. More than 7% of the sample rests with the top ten. The germline ends are 13 bases apart after V is trimmed by 0 bases and J by 1 base. Taken from the germline V gene, the CDR1 and CDR2 loops are SGHAT and FQNNGV. Counted from cysteine to phenylalanine, this CDR3 has 16 amino acids. Only the CDR3 portion is preserved as DNA: 48 bases, with reading frame beginning at the first base.

This clonotype was counted only a few times. Its antigen remains unidentified. The input lacks base qualities; no much larger clone sits a single base away. Sequencing was done on a sample of blood, either unsorted or a sorted T cell fraction (not recorded which). The rearrangement combines TRBV11-2 with TRBJ2-7; perhaps TRBD2 is the D gene, with 6 bases matching. The sequence was obtained from a female donor with ankylosing spondylitis or in good health (not recorded which). The bases are TGTGCCAGCAGCTTAGAGTTTAACGGACTATCCTACGAGCAGTACTTC. Its protein product is CASSLEFNGLSYEQYF.